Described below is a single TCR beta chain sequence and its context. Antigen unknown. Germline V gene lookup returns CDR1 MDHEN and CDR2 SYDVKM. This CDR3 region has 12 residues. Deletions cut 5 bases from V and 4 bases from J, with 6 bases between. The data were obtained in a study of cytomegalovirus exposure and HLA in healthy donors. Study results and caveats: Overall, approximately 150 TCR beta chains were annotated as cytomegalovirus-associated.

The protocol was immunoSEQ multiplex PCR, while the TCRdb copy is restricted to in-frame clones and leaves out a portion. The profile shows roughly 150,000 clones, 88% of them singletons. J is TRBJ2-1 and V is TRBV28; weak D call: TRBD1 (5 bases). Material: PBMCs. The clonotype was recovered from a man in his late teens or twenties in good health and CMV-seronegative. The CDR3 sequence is CASSRQYNEQFF. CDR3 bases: TGTGCCAGCAGTAGACAGTACAATGAGCAGTTCTTC.